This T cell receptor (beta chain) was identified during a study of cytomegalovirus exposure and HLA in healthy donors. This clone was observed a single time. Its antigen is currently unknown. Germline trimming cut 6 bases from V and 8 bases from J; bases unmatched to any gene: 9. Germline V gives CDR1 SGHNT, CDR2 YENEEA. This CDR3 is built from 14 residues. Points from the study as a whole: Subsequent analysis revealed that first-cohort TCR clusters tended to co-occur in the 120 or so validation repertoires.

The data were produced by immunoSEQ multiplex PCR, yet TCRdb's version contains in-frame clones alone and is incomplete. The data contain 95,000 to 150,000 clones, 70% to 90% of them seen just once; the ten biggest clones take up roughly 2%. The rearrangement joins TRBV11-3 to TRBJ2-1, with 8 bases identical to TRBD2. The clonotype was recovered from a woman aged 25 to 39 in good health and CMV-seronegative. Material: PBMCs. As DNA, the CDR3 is TGTGCCAGCAGGTACCAGGCGGGGGGAGATGAGCAGTTCTTC. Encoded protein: CASRYQAGGDEQFF.